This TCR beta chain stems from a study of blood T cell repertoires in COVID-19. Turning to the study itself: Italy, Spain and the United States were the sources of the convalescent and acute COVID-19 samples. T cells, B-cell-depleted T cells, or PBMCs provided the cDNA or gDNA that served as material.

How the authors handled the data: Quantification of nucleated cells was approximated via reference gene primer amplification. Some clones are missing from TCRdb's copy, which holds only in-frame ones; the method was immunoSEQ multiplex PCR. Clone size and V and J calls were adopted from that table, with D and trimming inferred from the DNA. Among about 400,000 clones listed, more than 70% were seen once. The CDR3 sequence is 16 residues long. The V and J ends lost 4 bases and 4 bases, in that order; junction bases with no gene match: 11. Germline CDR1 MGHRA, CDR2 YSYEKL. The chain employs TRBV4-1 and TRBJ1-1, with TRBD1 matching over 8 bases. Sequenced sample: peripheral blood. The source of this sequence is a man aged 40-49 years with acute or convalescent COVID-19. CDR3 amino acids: CASSPHRTGRATEAFF. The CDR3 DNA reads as TGCGCCAGCAGCCCCCACCGGACAGGGAGGGCCACTGAAGCTTTCTTT.